The 29 T cell receptor beta chains presented below share a single source sample, sequenced in a study of T cells after yellow fever vaccination. A single record per CDR3 protein comes from TCRdb applying MiXCR to the 5' RACE reads. Of some 250,000 distinct CDR3 sequences listed, about 3.9% were seen once; the top ten hold about a fifth. This specimen was PBMCs, taken 15 days after the yellow fever booster vaccination. The receptors come from a man aged 18 to 29 who received the YFV17D yellow fever vaccine.

This clonotype was seen ten or more times. The rearrangement joins TRBV23-1 to TRBJ2-5; 10 nucleotides line up with TRBD1. Being an ORF, TRBV23-1 has a function that is uncertain. V shed 2 bases and J 4 bases; nucleotides not matched to a gene: 10. The CDR3 spans 17 residues. CDR3 bases: TGCGCCAGCAGTCAACCTACGGGACAGGGGAAAAGAGAGACCCAGTACTTC. Its translation: CASSQPTGQGKRETQYF.

In this sample, this clonotype turned up many times. The chain couples TRBV29-1 to TRBJ2-5, with 8 bases that match TRBD2. This CDR3 spans 16 amino acids. Trimming at V came to 0 bases and at J to 2 bases, leaving 8 bases not matched to a gene. CDR1 and CDR2 from the germline V gene are SQVTM and ANQGSEA. The CDR3 spells CSVEDSSGVQQETQYF. CDR3 sequence (DNA): TGCAGCGTTGAAGATAGTAGCGGGGTGCAACAAGAGACCCAGTACTTC.

This clonotype was picked up many times. The chain links TRBV7-9 to TRBJ2-5; D is uncertain. CDR1 is SEHNR and CDR2 is FQNEAQ in the germline V gene (reference sequence). Trimming took 3 bases from V and 2 from J, leaving 10 bases between them. The CDR3 totals 14 residues. In DNA form, the CDR3 reads TGTGCCAGCAGCTTTTCTTCCGGGCAAGAGACCCAGTACTTC. Translated: CASSFSSGQETQYF.

In this sample, this clonotype turned up many times. J is TRBJ2-7 and V is TRBV2, with unresolved D. Germline CDR1 reads SNHLY; CDR2 reads FYNNEI. V lost 4 bases and J 0 bases, leaving 13 bases between the germline ends. This CDR3 contains 15 residues. The CDR3 is CASSGLAETSYEQYV. The DNA for the CDR3 is TGTGCCAGCAGTGGATTGGCGGAAACCTCCTACGAGCAGTACGTC.

This clonotype was recorded many times. The chain joins TRBV5-6 to TRBJ2-3; the match to TRBD2 covers 13 bases. V dropped 5 bases and J dropped 0; count of bases not matched to a gene: 12. The CDR3 totals 19 residues. Germline CDR1 and CDR2: SGHDT and YYEEEE. CDR3: CASRPTTSGGAMSTDTQYF. CDR3 nucleotides: TGTGCCAGCAGGCCGACTACTAGCGGGGGGGCCATGAGCACAGATACGCAGTATTTT.

This clonotype was observed many times. The chain links TRBV4-2 to TRBJ2-3; no clear D gene. Trimming took 2 bases from V and 2 from J, leaving 8 bases between them. The CDR3 is made up of 14 amino acids. Germline CDR1 is LGHNA and CDR2 is YNFKEQ. The CDR3 nucleotides are TGTGCCAGCAGCCAACACTCACTCACAGATACGCAGTATTTT. This encodes CASSQHSLTDTQYF.

In this sample, this clonotype turned up many times. The J gene is TRBJ2-1, the V gene TRBV20-1; 8 bases line up with TRBD1. The germline CDR1 and CDR2 sequences are DFQATT and SNEGSKA (reference sequence). This CDR3 has 11 amino acids. With 4 bases clipped from V and 12 bases from J, the junction kept 5 bases outside the gene matches. The CDR3 spells CSAINRGVQFF. In DNA, the CDR3 is TGCAGTGCTATTAACAGGGGGGTGCAGTTCTTC.

The sample holds many counts of this clonotype. This chain joins TRBV19 and TRBJ2-3; D perhaps matches TRBD2 (5 bases). Germline V CDR1 and CDR2: LNHDA, SQIVND (reference sequence). V gave up 6 bases and J gave up 6 bases, with 22 bases separating them. The CDR3 runs to 16 residues. The CDR3, as DNA: TGTGCCAGTAGACCCCCGGGATCCTGGAGGTCGGATACGCAGTATTTT. This codes for CASRPPGSWRSDTQYF.

This clonotype came up many times. The chain employs TRBV5-1 and TRBJ2-5, with D unclear. V was trimmed by 0 bases and J by 3 bases, leaving 6 bases between them. CDR1 SGHRS and CDR2 YFSETQ come from the germline V gene. The length of the CDR3 is 13 residues. The CDR3 is CASSLEWEETQYF. The CDR3 nucleotides read TGCGCCAGCAGCTTGGAATGGGAAGAGACCCAGTACTTC.

This clonotype was recorded many times. V and J are TRBV7-2 and TRBJ2-3; D possibly matches TRBD1 or TRBD2 (5 bases each). In germline, CDR1 is SGHTA, CDR2 FQGNSA. The CDR3 is made up of 16 amino acids. V was cut by 2 bases and J by 2 bases, with 14 bases left in between. CDR3 residues: CASSLSGAFNTDTQYF. The CDR3 DNA reads as TGTGCCAGCAGCTTATCCGGGGCCTTCAACACAGATACGCAGTATTTT.

In its sample, this clonotype was seen many times. The genes are TRBV20-1 and TRBJ2-5; 7 bases match TRBD2. J lost 5 bases, V lost 5 bases, and 5 bases had no gene match. This CDR3 region has 12 residues. Germline assignment: CDR1 DFQATT and CDR2 SNEGSKA (reference sequence). The CDR3, as DNA: TGCAGTGCTTTGGGGGGGTGGGAGACCCAGTACTTC. Protein: CSALGGWETQYF.

This clonotype was seen repeatedly, ten times or more. The V gene is TRBV7-2, the J gene TRBJ2-7; D is uncertain. This CDR3 is built from 14 residues. V was cut by 1 base and J by 1 base, with 8 bases left in between. CDR1 and CDR2 from the germline V gene are SGHTA and FQGNSA. The CDR3 sequence: CASSLGPGSYEQYF. The CDR3 coding sequence is TGTGCCAGCAGCTTAGGTCCTGGATCCTACGAGCAGTACTTC.

The table lists this clonotype with many counts. The chain carries TRBV30 and TRBJ1-1; D unresolved. In germline, CDR1 is GTSNPN, CDR2 SVGIG (reference sequence). V lost 0 bases, J lost 1 base, and 6 bases lay in between. The CDR3 has 13 amino acids. CDR3 nucleotide sequence: TGTGCCTGGAGTGTAATGAAGAACACTGAAGCTTTCTTT. Its translation is CAWSVMKNTEAFF.

This clonotype was found many times. The V and J genes are TRBV5-6 and TRBJ2-7; D is unresolved. Between the trimmed V and J ends, which lost 4 bases and 2 bases, there was a span of 7 bases. The CDR3 contains 12 residues. The germline CDR1 and CDR2 sequences are SGHDT and YYEEEE. CDR3 amino acids: CASSRNPYEQYV. The CDR3 DNA is TGTGCCAGCAGCAGGAACCCCTACGAGCAGTACGTC.

This clonotype was found many times. The chain recombines TRBV2 with TRBJ2-7; D gene unclear. Germline loops: CDR1 SNHLY, CDR2 FYNNEI. V lost 7 bases and J lost 0, with 13 bases in between. The CDR3 totals 14 residues. The CDR3 reads CASTSRLGSYEQYV. The CDR3 DNA reads as TGTGCCAGCACGTCCCGACTGGGCTCCTACGAGCAGTACGTC.

This clonotype has a count of ten or more. CDR3 region: CSVKGQRNTEAFF. The CDR3 coding sequence is TGCAGCGTTAAGGGACAAAGGAACACTGAAGCTTTCTTT. The chain carries TRBV29-1 and TRBJ1-1; D is possibly TRBD1 (6 bases). In germline, CDR1 is SQVTM, CDR2 ANQGSEA. The V end was cut by 5 bases, the J end by 1 base, with 11 bases between. This CDR3 region has 13 residues.

This clonotype was counted at least ten times. The J gene is TRBJ1-4, the V gene TRBV12-3 or TRBV12-4, with D possibly being TRBD1 (5 bases). This CDR3 spans 12 amino acids. The V and J ends lost 7 bases and 7 bases respectively, with 10 bases between them. DNA of the CDR3: TGTGCCAGCATCGGAGGGGCTGAAAAACTGTTTTTT. It translates to CASIGGAEKLFF.

This clonotype was counted many times. The V call is TRBV5-6, the J call TRBJ2-1, with TRBD2 matching 10 bases. The ends lost 2 bases at V and 9 bases at J; junction bases unmatched: 8. The length of the CDR3 is 15 residues. Germline V gives CDR1 SGHDT, CDR2 YYEEEE. The CDR3: CASSFDSGGLLEQFF. Here the CDR3 DNA reads TGTGCCAGCAGCTTCGATAGCGGGGGGCTTCTTGAGCAGTTCTTC.

At least ten counts were recorded for this clonotype. V and J are TRBV30 and TRBJ2-1; D is perhaps TRBD2 (7 bases). The CDR3 loop spans 14 amino acids. V was pared by 2 bases and J by 4 bases, with 12 bases between. Per the germline V gene, CDR1 is GTSNPN and CDR2 is SVGIG (reference sequence). The CDR3 protein is CAWSHGGPYNEQFF. CDR3 in DNA: TGTGCCTGGAGTCACGGGGGGCCTTACAATGAGCAGTTCTTC. The variable domain in full, completed from reference TRBV30 and TRBJ2-1, reads SQTIHQWPATLVQPVGSPLSLECTVEGTSNPNLYWYRQAAGRGLQLLFYSVGIGQISSEVPQNLSASRPQDRQFILSSKKLLLSDSGFYLCAWSHGGPYNEQFFGPGTRLTVL.

This clonotype has at least ten counts. The chain uses TRBV7-8 and TRBJ2-1, with a weak D call TRBD2 (7 bases). Germline CDR1 is SGHVS and CDR2 is FQNEAQ. Trimming left V 2 bases short and J 9 bases short, with 17 bases between. The CDR3 is made up of 15 amino acids. The DNA for the CDR3 is TGTGCCAGCAGCTTACTAGGGGGGGCCTTGAGTGAGCAGTTCTTC. Protein product: CASSLLGGALSEQFF. Full variable domain (rest looked up from reference TRBV7-8 and TRBJ2-1): GAGVSQSPRYKVAKRGQDVALRCDPISGHVSLFWYQQALGQGPEFLTYFQNEAQLDKSGLPSDRFFAERPEGSVSTLKIQRTQQEDSAVYLCASSLLGGALSEQFFGPGTRLTVL.

This clonotype has ten or more counts. The chain recombines TRBV5-1 with TRBJ1-3; D uncertain. Per the germline V gene, CDR1 is SGHRS and CDR2 is YFSETQ. With 4 bases removed from V and 8 bases from J, the gap between germline ends came to 13 bases. CDR3 length: 13 residues. The CDR3 DNA follows: TGCGCCAGCAGCCCGGGCCCACCGGACACCATATATTTT. Its protein is CASSPGPPDTIYF.

J is TRBJ1-5 and V is TRBV20-1; a weak D match, TRBD1 (6 bases). Germline V gene data show CDR1 as DFQATT and CDR2 as SNEGSKA (reference sequence). Trimming took 3 bases from V and 5 from J, leaving 11 bases between them. The CDR3 is 13 amino acids. CDR3 sequence: CSARRGGDQPQHF. For the CDR3, the DNA is TGCAGTGCTAGGAGAGGGGGGGATCAGCCCCAGCATTTT.

In its sample, this clonotype was seen many times. The CDR3 sequence: CASSFPRGGAAGELFF. The CDR3 nucleotides are TGTGCCAGCAGCTTTCCCAGGGGGGGGGCCGCCGGGGAGCTGTTTTTT. The chain employs TRBV5-5 and TRBJ2-2; either TRBD1 or TRBD2 may supply D (7 bases each). Germline CDR1 and CDR2: SGHKS and YYEKEE (reference sequence). V lost 2 bases and J 6 bases, leaving 17 bases between the germline ends. The CDR3 is made up of 16 amino acids.

This clonotype was seen repeatedly, ten times or more. This chain connects TRBV12-3 or TRBV12-4 to TRBJ2-3; no clear D. The CDR3 length is 15 residues. Trimming cost V 2 bases and J 6 bases, with 15 bases left between them. For the CDR3, the DNA is TGTGCCAGCAGTTTACACGCTGCGGTACCTGATACGCAGTATTTT. It yields the protein CASSLHAAVPDTQYF.

This clonotype was counted many times. V and J are TRBV5-1 and TRBJ2-5; 9 positions match TRBD1. The CDR3 runs to 14 residues. Unmatched junction bases numbered 5, after V lost 3 bases and J lost 5 bases. Germline assignment: CDR1 SGHRS and CDR2 YFSETQ. The CDR3 DNA is TGCGCCAGCAGCTCGGGACAGGGTCGGGAGACCCAGTACTTC. Residues: CASSSGQGRETQYF.

This clonotype was detected many times. This rearrangement joins TRBV12-3 or TRBV12-4 to TRBJ2-2; TRBD2 aligns across 12 bases. With 6 bases clipped from V and 7 bases from J, the junction kept 9 bases outside the gene matches. This CDR3 region has 16 residues. The CDR3 protein is CASSPRTSGVDGELFF. Written as DNA, the CDR3 is TGTGCCAGCAGCCCAAGGACTAGCGGGGTCGACGGGGAGCTGTTTTTT.

In its sample, this clonotype was seen many times. V and J are TRBV5-1 and TRBJ1-4; 9 bases fit TRBD1. The V gene end was trimmed by 4 bases and the J gene end by 7 bases; junction bases not matched to a gene: 5. Germline V gene sequence: CDR1 SGHRS, CDR2 YFSETQ. The length of the CDR3 is 14 residues. CDR3 loop: CASSLTGGSEKLFF. As DNA, the CDR3 is TGCGCCAGCAGCCTGACAGGGGGATCTGAAAAACTGTTTTTT.

This clonotype was recorded many times. The chain employs TRBV6-2 or TRBV6-3 and TRBJ1-5, with a possible D match to TRBD1 (6 bases). The V gene's germline CDR1 is MNHEY and CDR2 SVGEGT. V was trimmed by 7 bases and J by 0 bases, leaving 19 bases between them. The length of the CDR3 is 17 residues. CDR3 DNA: TGTGCCAGCACCACCTGGGGGACACCCTATAGCAATCAGCCCCAGCATTTT. It is translated as CASTTWGTPYSNQPQHF.

This clonotype showed up just a few times. V is TRBV7-9 and J is TRBJ2-6; 8 nucleotides agree with TRBD1. Trimming took 5 bases from V and 1 from J; bases not matched to a gene: 7. This CDR3 contains 17 residues. Germline lookup yields CDR1 SEHNR and CDR2 FQNEAQ (reference sequence). The CDR3 region is CASSLGTGLSGANVLTF. CDR3 nucleotides: TGTGCCAGCAGCCTCGGGACAGGACTATCTGGGGCCAACGTCCTGACTTTC.